Sequencing of this T cell receptor beta chain was carried out in a study of blood T cells in healthy people across ages. The CDR3 runs to 14 residues. The V and J ends lost 3 bases and 0 bases respectively, with 6 bases between them. Sample-barcoded 5' priming and a J-beta primer mix drove a second PCR of about 6 to 12 cycles. TCRdb redid the calling of the 5' RACE reads with MiXCR, one entry per CDR3 protein. The sample consists of some 760,000 distinct CDR3 sequences, roughly 25% of them appearing once. The same specimen was also included in a second study, on T cells of mothers and their children. That paper states: The second PCR used the M1S primer, and this primer added sample barcodes and 2-4 random nucleotides. For each mother, over 9.5 million TCR beta CDR3 reads were obtained, and for each child, 2.5 million to 3 million.

This receptor was identified in a boy aged 10-17 years in good health. Input material: blood. This chain joins TRBV12-3 or TRBV12-4 and TRBJ2-4, with D perhaps TRBD2 (6 bases). The CDR3 nucleotides are TGTGCCAGCAGTTTCGGGGGAGCCAAAAACATTCAGTACTTC. This codes for CASSFGGAKNIQYF.